This T cell receptor (beta chain) is from a study of cytomegalovirus exposure and HLA in healthy donors (dated by TCRdb to about 2017). About the full investigation: An earlier analysis of under 600 of the donors reported roughly 300 Gb of sequence data and 100 million to 140 million unique TCR beta sequences from approximately 180 million T cells. The number of typed donors differed by locus: about 629-640 for A, B, C, DRB1 and DQB1; 522 for DQA1; roughly 600 for DPA1; and about 470 for DPB1. The T cell repertoires of 550 to 850 subjects were profiled by immunosequencing and related to cytomegalovirus serostatus. In a later analysis, previously published TCR beta repertoires from about 670 donors were re-analyzed and high-resolution HLA genotyping was added so that TCR occurrence patterns could be studied. Among some 400 genotyped donors of the cohort, an average of around 220,000 unique TCR beta nucleotide sequences was sequenced per donor, of which 15% to 20% were non-productive. To predict cytomegalovirus infection status, the study brought together high-throughput TCR immunosequencing, statistical association of individual TCRs with disease status, and machine learning. The study aimed to test whether cataloging public T cell receptors could reveal signatures of past pathogen exposure. An earlier analysis of more than 450 of the donors used high-throughput TCR beta sequencing to judge whether each TCR beta V gene segment behaved as functional or pseudogenic. In a later genetic analysis, genome-wide SNP genotypes for about 65% of the 666 donors were used, and that subset was treated as a discovery cohort. Rather than using new phenotypic data, the later analysis identified candidate immune exposures from TCR beta sequences and from how often those sequences occurred across donors. An early release that covered roughly 600 HLA-typed donors contained about 300 gigabases of sequencing data and 75 million to 100 million unique TCR sequences. Donor age, sex, ethnicity and CMV serostatus were collected together with the repertoire data. HLA typing included class I and class II loci at four-digit resolution. Of the approximately 370 genotyped donors, less than 90% were placed in the genetic ancestry cluster associated with self-reported Caucasian donors. Besides the first cohort of about 730 subjects, a separate validation cohort made up of 90 to 150 different subjects was used. All discovery cohort repertoires had been generated on a single sequencing platform. Because of strong linkage in the cohort, 4 to 6 DR-DQ haplotypes were treated as single units for association and clustering.

Libraries were constructed by the immunoSEQ multiplex PCR assay. For the multiplex PCR, a mixture combining 60 forward primers for TCR Vbeta segments and 13 reverse primers for TCR Jbeta segments was used. The CDR3 region of rearranged TCR beta genes was amplified from genomic DNA with a multiplex PCR assay. On the Illumina HiSeq System, the amplified TCR beta libraries were sequenced as 87-base-pair reads. The source study handled its data this way. Across the 500 to 850 repertoires, a later analysis counted tens of millions of unique TCR beta chains, roughly 11 million of which were shared by at least two donors. A nearest-neighbor algorithm error-corrected the raw reads and collapsed the reads into unique sequences, merging closely related sequences to remove PCR and sequencing errors. To assign V, D and J gene segments, CDR3 sequences were aligned to IMGT reference sequences. For a sequence to be retained, at least a six-nucleotide match to both a V gene segment and a J gene segment was required. A rearrangement was called productive if the CDR3 had no stop codons and remained in frame with V and J, and every other rearrangement was called non-productive. Following IMGT convention, CDR3 was defined as the stretch from the second conserved V-encoded cysteine up to the conserved J-encoded phenylalanine. The earlier analysis of 587 of the donors excluded sequences that lacked an unambiguous match to a single V gene segment. An earlier analysis of about 600 of the donors called V segments functional above 56.7% productive rearrangements and segregating when the between-donor standard deviation exceeded 5%. A statistical classification framework was built to diagnose cytomegalovirus status from the catalog of TCR beta chain sequences. In a later analysis, V and J genes were assigned by comparing TCR nucleotide sequences against IMGT/GENE-DB human TR gene sequences. A later analysis assigned CDR3 sequences and most-parsimonious VDJ recombination scenarios with the TCRdist pipeline. In a later analysis, each TCR beta chain was defined by its CDR3 amino acid sequence together with its V-gene family, and reads without a unique V-gene family were excluded. As a way to deal with suspected cross-contamination and a sequencing artifact, a later analysis dropped under 600 nucleotide sequences that were highly shared and had low generation probability. In a later analysis, a clonal expansion index was calculated for each public chain from normalized within-repertoire ranks of inferred template counts. In a later analysis, generation probabilities were computed using a VDJ recombination model fitted to out-of-frame rearrangements, and the results were checked against IGoR. In a later analysis, hypergeometric tests were used to score TCR-TCR, TCR-HLA and TCR-CMV co-occurrence, with a repertoire-size bias correction applied to TCR pairs. False discovery rates were estimated in a later analysis by permuting HLA or CMV assignments 20 times. In a later analysis, co-occurring TCRs were grouped with DBSCAN, and TCRdist sequence similarity was added when clustering was performed within HLA-allele-positive subsets. Repertoires with fewer than 30,000 or more than 120,000 public chains were left out of co-occurrence clustering, as were a few repertoires with anomalous nucleotide sharing. TCRdb re-hosts the immuneACCESS table, in-frame sequences only. Its copies lack some clones; in the studies checked, an unresolved V gene accounts for under half of them, and the cause for the rest is not known. The DNA gave D and trimming, while V, J and clone size come from that table. The sample contains 200,000 or so clones, 79% of them found a single time. Together, the top ten hold approximately 0.4% of the sample.

The cohort comprised approximately 700 healthy bone marrow donors. At the time of sampling, every cohort member was nominally healthy, though immune exposures that went unrecorded were likely present. The donor tested CMV seropositive and was one of the 289 seropositive cohort members. Each donor provided a peripheral blood sample, and peripheral blood mononuclear cells were used for TCR beta sequencing. Genomic DNA was extracted from the blood cell samples with the Qiagen DNeasy Blood Extraction Kit. A word on this clone: The target of this receptor is not known. Nothing much larger sits one base from this clone, and base qualities are not available.

Looking up the germline V gene (reference sequence) yields CDR1 SEHNR and CDR2 FQNEAQ. The CDR3 covers 12 residues, taking in both the cysteine and the phenylalanine. This entry keeps only the CDR3 DNA: 36 bases, framed from base 1. V is reduced by 7 bases and J by 12 bases, leaving a spacing of 16 bases between them. General study outcomes and caveats: Approximately 16 rarely observed V segments, including chromosome 9 orphons, were excluded from the earlier analysis of several hundred of the donors because counts were too low. In a later analysis, HLA-associated TCR beta chains showed more clonal expansion and lower generation probabilities than non-associated chains that were equally common. A further reported finding was that TCR beta sequences accurately predicted the HLA-A and HLA-B alleles for most subjects in the first cohort. For the cohort, immune exposure information was limited to CMV serostatus. The sequencing pipeline was judged likely to have produced a cluster of highly shared sequence variants as a technical artifact. In vitro tests confirmed that a few of the cytomegalovirus-associated TCR beta chains recognize cytomegalovirus antigens. A later analysis found that most CMV-associated TCR beta chains appeared HLA-restricted, with HLA associations seemingly driven largely by CMV exposure. Cytomegalovirus status was reported to be diagnosed by the classifier with high specificity and sensitivity in both the original and validation cohorts. In a later genetic analysis, fewer N-insertions in productive TCRs were reported among donors in an Asian-associated ancestry cluster than the roughly 710-donor mean. At a false discovery rate of 0.05, a later analysis linked roughly 17,000 TCR beta sequences to specific HLA alleles. Some IMGT-functional V segments, including TRBV6-2 and TRBV6-3, could not be distinguished by the 87-base-pair reads and were therefore excluded. In a later analysis, the rate of TCR association differed among HLA loci, with DRB1 alleles having the most associated TCRs and HLA-C alleles having the fewest. Broadly in line with IMGT annotations, most TCR beta V segments showed up in productive rearrangements about 87% or about 30% of the time in an earlier analysis of a few hundred of the donors. An association between a missense DCLRE1C variant and V-gene and J-gene trimming of TCR beta chains was found in a later genetic analysis and replicated in an independent cohort. Sequencing depth was assumed to be roughly uniform across donors in the presence/absence analyses, though that assumption may not hold. Because HLA typing was missing for some donors at each locus, association tests included only the typed subset. The study listed approximately 150 TCR beta chains as associated with cytomegalovirus. Correlated functional status among segregating V segments might reflect linkage disequilibrium, but an unknown experimental factor could not be ruled out. A later analysis reported that several top co-occurrence clusters appeared linked to parvovirus B19, influenza, CMV and Epstein-Barr virus. Most TCR sequences were seen in very few donors, while some public TCRs were found in many individuals. In this cohort, only TCR beta chains were sequenced, and detectable features were limited by the absence of alpha or paired-chain data. According to the authors, the approach could potentially be generalized to other disease states and immunological phenotypes. When HLA alleles, especially DR and DQ, strongly co-occurred, TCR associations were difficult to assign to individual alleles.

The sample taken for sequencing was PBMCs. This TCR was sampled from a male donor in good health and CMV-seropositive. The chain is encoded by TRBV7-9 joined to TRBJ2-1; the D segment could be TRBD2, given 5 matching bases. At the DNA level, the sequence is TGTGCCAGCACCGAGTCCCAGCTAGCGCAGTTCTTC. Its product reads: CASTESQLAQFF.